The 19 T cell receptor beta chains below all came from one sample that was sequenced in a study of cytomegalovirus exposure and HLA in healthy donors. Only in-frame clones appear in the TCRdb table, and some are missing; sequencing was by immunoSEQ multiplex PCR. The data contain 130,000 to 150,000 clones, about 87% of them singletons. What was sequenced was PBMCs. Receptor source: a woman aged 25 to 39 in good health and CMV-seropositive.

The chain recombines TRBV6-1 with TRBJ1-1, with D unclear. The germline CDR1 and CDR2 sequences are MNHNS and SASEGT. The CDR3 contains 13 residues. Trimming left V 1 base short and J 7 bases short, with 10 bases between. The CDR3 DNA sequence: TGTGCCAGCAGTGAAGGAGCCACAGTTGAAGCTTTCTTT. Translation gives CASSEGATVEAFF.

The chain carries TRBV27 and TRBJ2-1; 8 bases agree with TRBD2. V lost 1 base, J lost 7 bases, and 6 bases stayed unmatched. This CDR3 has 15 residues. CDR1 is MNHEY and CDR2 is SMNVEV in the germline V gene (reference sequence). The CDR3 nucleotides are TGTGCCAGCAGTTTATTCGGGGGGGCGAGGAATGAGCAGTTCTTC. It codes for CASSLFGGARNEQFF.

The chain carries TRBV28 and TRBJ1-4, with TRBD1 matching 7 bases. J was trimmed by 3 bases and V by 3 bases; bases with no gene match: 4. Per germline, CDR1 MDHEN and CDR2 SYDVKM. This CDR3 is 15 amino acids long. CDR3 loop: CASSFRGQANEKLFF. CDR3 bases: TGTGCCAGCAGTTTTCGAGGACAGGCTAATGAAAAACTGTTTTTT.

The rearrangement links TRBV18 to TRBJ2-5, with 13 bases that match TRBD2. The J segment lost 3 bases and the V segment lost 5 bases, leaving 6 bases of the junction unmatched. The CDR3 length is 16 residues. CDR1 is KGHSH, CDR2 LQKENI, per germline. CDR3 sequence: CASSSLGLAGEETQYF. In DNA, the CDR3 is TGTGCCAGCTCATCATTAGGACTAGCGGGGGAAGAGACCCAGTACTTC. The full variable domain, with the rest looked up from reference TRBV18 and TRBJ2-5, is NAGVMQNPRHLVRRRGQEARLRCSPMKGHSHVYWYRQLPEEGLKFMVYLQKENIIDESGMPKERFSAEFPKEGPSILRIQQVVRGDSAAYFCASSSLGLAGEETQYFGPGTRLLVL.

This clone was seen a single time. The chain carries TRBV5-1 and TRBJ2-6, with D possibly being TRBD1 (5 bases). CDR3 size: 18 residues. V lost 0 bases to trimming and J lost 0 bases, with 13 bases between them. Germline V gene sequence: CDR1 SGHRS, CDR2 YFSETQ. CDR3 coding DNA: TGCGCCAGCAGCTTGGTCGCCGCAGGGTTCTCTGGGGCCAACGTCCTGACTTTC. This encodes CASSLVAAGFSGANVLTF. The variable domain in full, with the rest retrieved from reference TRBV5-1 and TRBJ2-6, is KAGVTQTPRYLIKTRGQQVTLSCSPISGHRSVSWYQQTPGQGLQFLFEYFSETQRNKGNFPGRFSGRQFSNSRSEMNVSTLELGDSALYLCASSLVAAGFSGANVLTFGAGSRLTVL.

The chain has TRBV6-6 and TRBJ1-4; D is ambiguous. The CDR3 has 14 residues. Per germline, CDR1 MNHNY and CDR2 SVGAGI (reference sequence). The V gene lost 10 bases and the J gene lost 0 bases, with 12 bases spanning the gap. The CDR3 here is CATTLGATNEKLFF. The CDR3 nucleotides are TGTGCCACGACGCTCGGGGCAACTAATGAAAAACTGTTTTTT.

J is TRBJ2-4 and V is TRBV27; 16 bases agree with TRBD2. The CDR3 spans 20 residues. Germline-derived CDR1 and CDR2 are MNHEY and SMNVEV (reference sequence). Trimming cost V 5 bases and J 0 bases; bases outside gene matches: 10. The DNA of the CDR3 is TGTGCCAGCAGTACCACTCGGGGACTAGCGGGAGGGCTAGCCAAAAACATTCAGTACTTC. This sequence encodes CASSTTRGLAGGLAKNIQYF.

The chain recombines TRBV7-9 with TRBJ2-1; possible D gene TRBD2, 6 bases. The germline V gene has CDR1 SEHNR and CDR2 FQNEAQ (reference sequence). The CDR3 is made up of 13 amino acids. V lost 5 bases and J lost 7, with 12 bases in between. CDR3 coding DNA: TGTGCCAGCAGCCACGACGGGGGTAATGAGCAGTTCTTC. Protein product: CASSHDGGNEQFF.

The chain is built from TRBV27 and TRBJ2-1, with TRBD1 identical over 9 bases. V was pared by 10 bases and J by 7 bases, with 8 bases of the junction left unmatched. The V gene's germline CDR1 is MNHEY and CDR2 SMNVEV (reference sequence). The CDR3 has 13 amino acids. The chain's CDR3 is CATADRGFNEQFF. The CDR3 DNA follows: TGTGCCACCGCGGACAGGGGCTTTAATGAGCAGTTCTTC.

The rearrangement uses TRBV29-1 and TRBJ2-5; D not certain. The CDR3 consists of 11 residues. Germline lookup yields CDR1 SQVTM and CDR2 ANQGSEA. The V end lost 4 bases, the J end lost 5 bases, and 8 bases lay between the germline ends. The CDR3, as DNA: TGCAGCGTTGTTGGGCAGGAGACCCAGTACTTC. It codes for CSVVGQETQYF.

This chain uses TRBV7-2 with TRBJ2-7; D unclear. V lost 2 bases, J lost 3 bases, and 14 bases lay in between. This CDR3 comprises 15 residues. Germline V lookup: CDR1 SGHTA, CDR2 FQGNSA. CDR3 bases: TGTGCCAGCAGCTTATCGAGCCTTATAAGCTACGAGCAGTACTTC. Its protein is CASSLSSLISYEQYF.

The gene calls are TRBV28 and TRBJ2-2; a weak D match, TRBD2 (6 bases). CDR1 and CDR2 from the germline V gene are MDHEN and SYDVKM. V was shortened by 3 bases and J by 6 bases, with 23 bases between the two germline ends. CDR3 length equals 18 residues. The CDR3 sequence is CASSFSPGLSWAAGELFF. Here the CDR3 DNA reads TGTGCCAGCAGTTTCTCCCCCGGACTAAGTTGGGCCGCCGGGGAGCTGTTTTTT.

This clone was found once. The V and J genes are TRBV27 and TRBJ1-1; weak D call: TRBD1 (6 bases). Trimming pared 6 bases from V and 9 bases from J, leaving 20 bases between. The CDR3 is made up of 14 amino acids. Germline loops: CDR1 MNHEY, CDR2 SMNVEV (reference sequence). The CDR3 here is CASSPVDSRVKAFF. CDR3 bases: TGTGCCAGCAGCCCCGTGGACAGTCGGGTGAAAGCTTTCTTT.

J is TRBJ2-7 and V is TRBV28; D call uncertain. CDR1 is MDHEN, CDR2 SYDVKM, per germline. V lost 5 bases, J lost 1 base, and 15 bases lay in between. This CDR3 has 15 amino acids. The CDR3: CASSTISLQSYEQYF. The DNA of the CDR3 is TGTGCCAGCAGTACCATCAGTCTCCAATCCTACGAGCAGTACTTC. The variable domain in full, completed from reference TRBV28 and TRBJ2-7, reads DVKVTQSSRYLVKRTGEKVFLECVQDMDHENMFWYRQDPGLGLRLIYFSYDVKMKEKGDIPEGYSVSREKKERFSLILESASTNQTSMYLCASSTISLQSYEQYFGPGTRLTVT.

The chain recombines TRBV28 with TRBJ2-2; a weak D match, TRBD2 (7 bases). V was shortened by 0 bases and J by 6 bases, with 11 bases between the two germline ends. Germline CDR1 reads MDHEN; CDR2 reads SYDVKM. The CDR3 extends over 15 amino acids. The CDR3 here is CASSLWRGGAGELFF. The DNA of the CDR3 is TGTGCCAGCAGTTTATGGAGAGGGGGGGCCGGGGAGCTGTTTTTT.

The chain uses TRBV11-2 and TRBJ2-3; tentatively, D is TRBD1 (6 bases). CDR1 and CDR2 from the germline V gene are SGHAT and FQNNGV. This CDR3 contains 15 residues. V gave up 1 base and J gave up 2 bases, with 10 bases separating them. CDR3 nucleotide sequence: TGTGCCAGCAGCTTAGGAACAGGGTACACAGATACGCAGTATTTT. Encoded protein: CASSLGTGYTDTQYF. Complete variable domain (other parts from reference TRBV11-2 and TRBJ2-3): EAGVAQSPRYKIIEKRQSVAFWCNPISGHATLYWYQQILGQGPKLLIQFQNNGVVDDSQLPKDRFSAERLKGVDSTLKIQPAKLEDSAVYLCASSLGTGYTDTQYFGPGTRLTVL.

The rearrangement uses TRBV2 and TRBJ2-2, with D unresolved. The ends were cut back, 3 bases at V and 0 bases at J, with 14 bases in the middle. Germline lookup yields CDR1 SNHLY and CDR2 FYNNEI. The CDR3 runs 17 residues. The CDR3 DNA follows: TGTGCCAGCAGTGACAACGGTGCCACCGCGAACACCGGGGAGCTGTTTTTT. Translated, it gives CASSDNGATANTGELFF.

The chain couples TRBV7-6 to TRBJ2-5; 7 bases line up with TRBD2. Unmatched junction bases numbered 7, after V lost 1 base and J lost 5 bases. The CDR3 extends over 15 amino acids. The V gene's germline CDR1 is SGHVS and CDR2 FNYEAQ. The CDR3 spells CASSLGWGGEETQYF. Written as DNA, the CDR3 is TGTGCCAGCAGCTTAGGATGGGGGGGAGAGGAGACCCAGTACTTC. Complete variable domain (other parts from reference TRBV7-6 and TRBJ2-5): GAGVSQSPRYKVTKRGQDVALRCDPISGHVSLYWYRQALGQGPEFLTYFNYEAQQDKSGLPNDRFSAERPEGSISTLTIQRTEQRDSAMYRCASSLGWGGEETQYFGPGTRLLVL.

The chain uses TRBV28 and TRBJ2-1; possibly TRBD2 for D (6 bases). V lost 7 bases and J 0 bases, leaving 13 bases between the germline ends. The V gene's germline CDR1 is MDHEN and CDR2 SYDVKM. CDR3 length: 15 amino acids. The CDR3 sequence: CASTMGGGSYNEQFF. The CDR3 DNA sequence: TGTGCCAGCACCATGGGGGGAGGCTCCTACAATGAGCAGTTCTTC.